A single sample gave rise to the 22 T cell receptor beta chains below, sequenced in a study of T cells in Graves' hyperthyroidism and ophthalmopathy (dated by TCRdb to about 2019). Library generation was performed with multiplex PCR. The sequencer was an Illumina HiSeq 2000. The TCR beta CDR3 regions were amplified from RNA transcripts. For the first round of RT-PCR on the TCR CDR3, the HTBI primer set was used together with the Qiagen OneStep RT-PCR kit. In TCRdb, the public reads were trimmed at Q25 with fastp and aligned with MiXCR, with productive beta chains retained. CDR3 protein sequences are deduplicated, and each keeps its most common genes and DNA. The sample table lists some 510,000 distinct CDR3 sequences, under 60% of them with a count of one. 8% to 8.5% of the sample is held by the ten biggest clonotypes. Sequences were obtained from peripheral blood or thyroid tissue (not recorded which). All receptors come from a woman younger than 35 with Graves' hyperthyroidism. Donor details come from another sample of the same person, matched by shared clones.

The chain combines TRBV5-6 with TRBJ2-5; D unresolved. The CDR3 totals 13 residues. Per the germline V gene, CDR1 is SGHDT and CDR2 is YYEEEE. Trimming stripped 2 bases from V and 5 bases from J, with 10 bases between. The CDR3 loop reads CASSFRVGETQYF. DNA of the CDR3: TGTGCCAGCAGCTTTAGAGTAGGGGAGACCCAGTACTTC.

With respect to this clonotype: This may stem from a read error, because a much larger clone lies one nucleotide away. The chain links TRBV20-1 to TRBJ2-7; D gene ambiguous. V lost 5 bases to trimming and J lost 6 bases, with 17 bases between them. Germline V gene data show CDR1 as DFQATT and CDR2 as SNEGSKA (reference sequence). CDR3 length: 13 residues. CDR3 amino acids: CSAGPTLNSEQYF. CDR3 in DNA: TGCAGTGCTGGTCCCACCCTGAATTCCGAGCAGTACTTC.

This chain joins TRBV6-6 and TRBJ1-4; 9 bases map to TRBD1. This CDR3 is built from 15 residues. Germline assignment: CDR1 MNHNY and CDR2 SVGAGI (reference sequence). V gave up 0 bases and J gave up 7 bases; unmatched junction bases: 3. This CDR3 is CASSYSGQGSEKLFF. CDR3 sequence (DNA): TGTGCCAGCAGTTACTCGGGACAGGGAAGTGAAAAACTGTTTTTT.

This clonotype was counted ten times or more. The rearrangement uses TRBV14 and TRBJ2-6, with D unclear. Germline V CDR1 and CDR2: SGHDN, FVKESK. V was cut by 0 bases and J by 12 bases, with 6 bases left in between. The CDR3 runs to 12 residues. CDR3 protein: CASSQDRRVLTF. In nucleotides, the CDR3 is TGTGCCAGCAGCCAAGATAGACGCGTCCTGACTTTC. Based on the CDR3 plus reference TRBV14 and TRBJ2-6, the full variable domain is EAGVTQFPSHSVIEKGQTVTLRCDPISGHDNLYWYRRVMGKEIKFLLHFVKESKQDESGMPNNRFLAERTGGTYSTLKVQPAELEDSGVYFCASSQDRRVLTFGAGSRLTVL.

To note about this clonotype: The junction does not match germline at one end; this may be a read error. The rearrangement links TRBV25-1 to TRBJ1-1, with TRBD1 as a possible D gene (5 bases). Germline loops: CDR1 MGHDK, CDR2 SYGVNS. This CDR3 is built from 13 residues. The CDR3 reads CTSRGQGYTEAFF. In DNA form, the CDR3 reads TGTACCAGCAGAGGCCAGGGATACACTGAAGCTTTCTTT.

This clonotype was detected a few times. This rearrangement joins TRBV7-9 to TRBJ1-1; D uncertain. CDR1 and CDR2 from the germline V gene are SEHNR and FQNEAQ (reference sequence). Trimming cost V 8 bases and J 3 bases, with 13 bases left between them. This CDR3 is built from 13 residues. CDR3 sequence: CASGLGRHTEAFF. CDR3 bases: TGTGCCAGCGGGCTCGGGAGGCACACTGAAGCTTTCTTT.

This chain uses TRBV29-1 with TRBJ1-2; perhaps TRBD1 as D (5 bases). The CDR3 is made up of 14 amino acids. Germline CDR1 is SQVTM and CDR2 is ANQGSEA. V was pared by 3 bases and J by 0 bases, with 11 bases between. In DNA, the CDR3 is TGCAGCGTTGACGGGGGGAAGGCTAACTATGGCTACACCTTC. This translates into CSVDGGKANYGYTF.

Only a few counts were recorded for this clonotype. The rearrangement joins TRBV7-3 to TRBJ1-2, with 11 bases that match TRBD1. The germline CDR1 and CDR2 sequences are SGHTA and FQGTGA. CDR3 size: 16 residues. V trimming: 5 bases; J trimming: 4 bases; junction bases outside the gene matches: 9. CDR3 bases: TGTGCCAGCAGCCCGGACAGGGGGCAGGGGGGCTATGGCTACACCTTC. Translating it yields CASSPDRGQGGYGYTF.

Note on this clonotype: A much larger clonotype is one base distant, so this may be a read error. This chain links TRBV7-2 with TRBJ1-5; a possible D gene is TRBD1 (5 bases). V lost 4 bases and J 6 bases, leaving 16 bases between the germline ends. CDR1 and CDR2 from the germline V gene are SGHTA and FQGNSA. This CDR3 spans 15 amino acids. The CDR3 is CASSSDPGSSQPQHF. The CDR3 DNA is TGTGCCAGCAGCTCCGATCCAGGGTCAAGTCAGCCCCAGCATTTT.

This sequence joins TRBV10-3 and TRBJ1-6; 7 nucleotides line up with TRBD1. Germline V CDR1 and CDR2: ENHRY, SYGVKD. V gave up 8 bases and J gave up 6 bases; unmatched junction bases: 4. The CDR3 consists of 13 residues. The CDR3 reads CAIGPGGNSPLHF. Written as DNA, the CDR3 is TGTGCCATCGGTCCAGGGGGTAATTCACCCCTCCACTTT.

V gene TRBV2 combines with J gene TRBJ1-6; 8 bases align to TRBD1. This CDR3 has 16 amino acids. V was pared by 0 bases and J by 10 bases, with 8 bases of the junction left unmatched. CDR1 is SNHLY, CDR2 FYNNEI, per germline. This CDR3 is CASSEAPGGSASPLHF. Here the CDR3 DNA reads TGTGCCAGCAGTGAAGCCCCAGGGGGCAGTGCCTCACCCCTCCACTTT.

The sample holds one count of this clonotype. Possible read error: a much larger clone is one base away. This chain joins TRBV7-3 and TRBJ2-7; TRBD2 aligns across 8 bases. The germline V gene encodes CDR1 SGHTA and CDR2 FQGTGA. The V and J ends lost 5 bases and 3 bases, in that order; junction bases with no gene match: 9. There are 15 residues in the CDR3. DNA of the CDR3: TGTGCCAGCAGCCCAGGGGTTAGCGGGAACTACGAGCAGTACTTC. Amino acid sequence: CASSPGVSGNYEQYF.

Only a few counts were recorded for this clonotype. V usage is TRBV9 and J usage is TRBJ1-1; 8 positions agree with TRBD1. Germline trimming cut 0 bases from V and 2 bases from J; bases unmatched to any gene: 3. This CDR3 contains 15 residues. Germline V gene data show CDR1 as SGDLS and CDR2 as YYNGEE. The CDR3 here is CASSVVAGGNTEAFF. CDR3 sequence (DNA): TGTGCCAGCAGCGTAGTAGCAGGGGGCAACACTGAAGCTTTCTTT.

The chain carries TRBV7-9 and TRBJ1-2; D is undetermined. CDR1 and CDR2 from the germline V gene are SEHNR and FQNEAQ (reference sequence). This CDR3 is built from 15 residues. Trimming removed 0 bases from V and 4 bases from J, with 12 bases in between. CDR3: CASSLAGPEGYGYTF. DNA of the CDR3: TGTGCCAGCAGCTTAGCAGGACCCGAGGGCTATGGCTACACCTTC. The whole variable domain, remainder taken from reference TRBV7-9 and TRBJ1-2, is DTGVSQNPRHKITKRGQNVTFRCDPISEHNRLYWYRQTLGQGPEFLTYFQNEAQLEKSRLLSDRFSAERPKGSFSTLEIQRTEQGDSAMYLCASSLAGPEGYGYTFGSGTRLTVV.

This clonotype was counted ten times or more. The chain is built from TRBV29-1 and TRBJ2-7; tentatively, D is TRBD2 (6 bases). Trimming shortened V by 3 bases and J by 2 bases, and 8 bases separated the two germline ends. This CDR3 has 12 residues. Per germline, CDR1 SQVTM and CDR2 ANQGSEA. This chain's CDR3 is CSVELATYEQYF. The DNA of the CDR3 is TGCAGCGTTGAGCTAGCGACCTACGAGCAGTACTTC.

The genes are TRBV29-1 and TRBJ2-5; possible D gene TRBD2, 6 bases. Per germline, CDR1 SQVTM and CDR2 ANQGSEA. The V end lost 8 bases, the J end lost 2 bases, and 18 bases lay between the germline ends. The CDR3 is 14 residues long. The CDR3 here is CSLLTGEIQETQYF. DNA of the CDR3: TGCAGCTTACTGACGGGAGAAATTCAAGAGACCCAGTACTTC. Full variable domain (remainder filled in from reference TRBV29-1 and TRBJ2-5): SAVISQKPSRDICQRGTSLTIQCQVDSQVTMMFWYRQQPGQSLTLIATANQGSEATYESGFVIDKFPISRPNLTFSTLTVSNMSPEDSSIYLCSLLTGEIQETQYFGPGTRLLVL.

The CDR3 DNA sequence: TGTGCCAGCAGCGACCGTGGAGGGACAGGTGTAGGAGAAAAACTGTTTTTT. Its protein is CASSDRGGTGVGEKLFF. V usage is TRBV7-9 and J usage is TRBJ1-4; 8 bases agree with TRBD1. The CDR3 extends over 17 amino acids. Germline V lookup: CDR1 SEHNR, CDR2 FQNEAQ (reference sequence). With V trimmed by 5 bases and J by 8 bases, 16 bases remained unmatched.

This clonotype was detected only a few times. The genes are TRBV20-1 and TRBJ2-7, with 11 positions matching TRBD2. The CDR3 runs 13 residues. After removal of 6 bases from V and 6 bases from J, the junction contained 7 bases not matched to a gene. Germline V gives CDR1 DFQATT, CDR2 SNEGSKA (reference sequence). The DNA of the CDR3 is TGCAGTGCACCTAGCGGGAGGCTTTCCGAGCAGTACTTC. Translated: CSAPSGRLSEQYF.

This clonotype appeared many times. This sequence joins TRBV20-1 and TRBJ1-2; the D is unclear. Germline CDR1 DFQATT, CDR2 SNEGSKA (reference sequence). V was cut by 3 bases and J by 5 bases, with 10 bases left in between. The CDR3 consists of 12 residues. The CDR3 nucleotides read TGCAGTGCTAGCGAGAGAACATATGGCTACACCTTC. This encodes CSASERTYGYTF.

The chain links TRBV25-1 to TRBJ2-7; 7 positions match TRBD1. Germline assignment: CDR1 MGHDK and CDR2 SYGVNS. The CDR3 has 15 residues. V lost 4 bases and J lost 0; bases outside the gene matches: 6. CDR3 in amino acids: CASSAQGVSSYEQYF. Here the CDR3 DNA reads TGTGCCAGCAGTGCCCAGGGGGTAAGCTCCTACGAGCAGTACTTC.

J is TRBJ2-2 and V is TRBV2; 11 nucleotides line up with TRBD1. The CDR3 loop spans 14 amino acids. V dropped 9 bases and J dropped 5; count of bases not matched to a gene: 5. CDR1 SNHLY and CDR2 FYNNEI come from the germline V gene. DNA for the CDR3: TGTGCCAGAGTGGACAGGGGGCAGACCGGGGAGCTGTTTTTT. Translation: CARVDRGQTGELFF.

This clonotype was seen a handful of times. The chain employs TRBV10-3 and TRBJ2-2, with D unclear. This CDR3 has 13 residues. Germline CDR1 and CDR2: ENHRY and SYGVKD. DNA of the CDR3: TGTGCGACCCACTCGGCGAACACCGGGGAGCTGTTTTTT. Its translation is CATHSANTGELFF.